This entry is about one T cell receptor (beta chain). What it recognizes is unknown. Proliferating CFSE-low MLR cells were sequenced to define alloreactive TCRbeta sequences. Graft donor PBMCs, splenocytes, lymph-node cells, or third-party PBMCs stimulated pre-transplant recipient cells. TCRdb's table, derived via immunoSEQ multiplex PCR, lists solely in-frame clones and lacks some. The data contain around 1,400 clones, roughly 39% of them singletons. These data are taken from a study of T cell clones after liver transplantation. Looking at the study overall: A pre-transplant mixed lymphocyte reaction with TCRbeta sequencing defined graft-donor-reactive clones followed in post-transplant blood.

The CDR3 contains 18 residues. With V trimmed by 5 bases and J by 0 bases, 13 bases remained unmatched. CDR1 is MNHEY and CDR2 is SMNVEV in the germline V gene (reference sequence). The chain recombines TRBV27 with TRBJ1-3; 7 bases are a match to TRBD1. The TCR originated in a human patient who received a liver transplant. Some T cells may possibly be graft donor cells. Material for sequencing was CD4+ T cells from cultured PBMCs. Here the CDR3 DNA reads TGTGCCAGCAGTAAAAGCCTCCCGGGACAGATCTCTGGAAACACCATATATTTT. Its translation: CASSKSLPGQISGNTIYF.